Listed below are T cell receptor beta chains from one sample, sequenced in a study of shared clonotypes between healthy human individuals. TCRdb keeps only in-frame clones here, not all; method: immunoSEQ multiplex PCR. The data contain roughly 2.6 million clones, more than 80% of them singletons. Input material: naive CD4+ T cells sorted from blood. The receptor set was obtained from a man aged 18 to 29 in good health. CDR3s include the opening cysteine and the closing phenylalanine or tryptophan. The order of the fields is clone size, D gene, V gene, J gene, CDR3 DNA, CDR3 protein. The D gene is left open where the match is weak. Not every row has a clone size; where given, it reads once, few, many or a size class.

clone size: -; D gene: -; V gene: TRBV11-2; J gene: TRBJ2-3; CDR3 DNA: TGTGCCAGCAGCGGAAGACTAGGAGGATTGTATTTT; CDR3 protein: CASSGRLGGLYF
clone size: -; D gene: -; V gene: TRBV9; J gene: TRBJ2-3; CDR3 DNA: TGTGCCAGCAGCGGGGCCCCCACAGATACGCAGTATTTT; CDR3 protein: CASSGAPTDTQYF
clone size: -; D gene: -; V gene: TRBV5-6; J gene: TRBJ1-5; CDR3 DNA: TGTGCCAGCAGCTCCTTTAGCAATCAGCCCCAGCATTTT; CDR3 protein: CASSSFSNQPQHF
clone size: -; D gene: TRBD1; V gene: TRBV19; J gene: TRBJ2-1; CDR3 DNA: TGTGCCAGTAGAACAGGGGGCAATGAGCAGTTCTTC; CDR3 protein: CASRTGGNEQFF
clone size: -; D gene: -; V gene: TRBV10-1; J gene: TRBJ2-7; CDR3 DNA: TGCGCCAGCAGTGCGAGTTTCGGTAACGAGCAGTACTTC; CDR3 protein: CASSASFGNEQYF
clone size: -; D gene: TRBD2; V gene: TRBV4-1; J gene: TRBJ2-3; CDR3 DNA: TGCGCCAGCAGCCAAGATGCGCGGGGGGGCCGGGATACGCAGTATTTT; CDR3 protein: CASSQDARGGRDTQYF
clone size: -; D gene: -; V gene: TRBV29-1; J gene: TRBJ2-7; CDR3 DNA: TGCAGCGTTGCCTTGGAGTGGAGCGAGCAGTACTTC; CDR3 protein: CSVALEWSEQYF
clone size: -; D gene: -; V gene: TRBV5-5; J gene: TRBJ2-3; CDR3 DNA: TGTGCCAGCAGCTCGAAACAGAGCACAGATACGCAGTATTTT; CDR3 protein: CASSSKQSTDTQYF
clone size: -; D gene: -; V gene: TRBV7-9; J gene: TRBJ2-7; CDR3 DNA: TGTGCCACCCGGGGGACCTTCTACGAGCAGTACTTC; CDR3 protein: CATRGTFYEQYF
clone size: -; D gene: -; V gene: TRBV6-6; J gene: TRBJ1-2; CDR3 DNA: TGTGCCAGCAGTTACGGGGTCGAAGCCCCTGGGGGCTACACCTTC; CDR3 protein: CASSYGVEAPGGYTF
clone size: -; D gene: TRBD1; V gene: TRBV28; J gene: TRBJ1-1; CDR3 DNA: TGTGCCACCCTACAGGGGGCAATAGGGAACACTGAAGCTTTCTTT; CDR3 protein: CATLQGAIGNTEAFF
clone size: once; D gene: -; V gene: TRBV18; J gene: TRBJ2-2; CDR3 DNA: TGTGCCAGCTCACCGAGCGGGTCGGCCACCGGGGAGCTGTTTTTT; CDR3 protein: CASSPSGSATGELFF
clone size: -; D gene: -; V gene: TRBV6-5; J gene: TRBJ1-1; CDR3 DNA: TGTGCCAGCAGTTACTCGGTAACTATGAACACTGAAGCTTTCTTT; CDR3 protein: CASSYSVTMNTEAFF
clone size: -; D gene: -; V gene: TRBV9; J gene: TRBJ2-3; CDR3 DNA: TGTGCCAGCAGCGTAGGCCGGGAGCACCTCACAGATACGCAGTATTTT; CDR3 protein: CASSVGREHLTDTQYF
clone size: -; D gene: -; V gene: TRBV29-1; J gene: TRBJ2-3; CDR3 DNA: TGCAGCGCCCAGTCCTTCGCTCAGGATACGCAGTATTTT; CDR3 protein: CSAQSFAQDTQYF
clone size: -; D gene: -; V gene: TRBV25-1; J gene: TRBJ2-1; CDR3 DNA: TGTGCCAGCAGTGGGGTGGGGGGTAGCTCCTACAATGAGCAGTTCTTC; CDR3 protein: CASSGVGGSSYNEQFF
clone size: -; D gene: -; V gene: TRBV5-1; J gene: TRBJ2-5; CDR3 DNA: TGCGCCAGCAGCCTCTCCGGAAGGCAAGAGACCCAGTACTTC; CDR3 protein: CASSLSGRQETQYF
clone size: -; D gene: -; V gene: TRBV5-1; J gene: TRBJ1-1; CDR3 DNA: TGCGCCAGCAGCTTGCGTGGACAGACAGAAATGAACACTGAAGCTTTCTTT; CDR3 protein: CASSLRGQTEMNTEAFF
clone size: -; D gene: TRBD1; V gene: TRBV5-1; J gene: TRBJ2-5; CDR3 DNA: TGCGCCAAACCGCAGGGGGCAAGGGAGACCCAGTACTTC; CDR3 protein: CAKPQGARETQYF
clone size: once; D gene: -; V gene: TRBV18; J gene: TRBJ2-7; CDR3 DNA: TGTGCCAGCTCACCACCGGCTAGCGCGTCCTACGAGCAGTACTTC; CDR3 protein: CASSPPASASYEQYF
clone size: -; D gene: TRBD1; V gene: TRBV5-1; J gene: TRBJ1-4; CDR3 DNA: TGCGCCAGCAGCTTGGCGCAGGGGGATGAAAAACTGTTTTTT; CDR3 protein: CASSLAQGDEKLFF
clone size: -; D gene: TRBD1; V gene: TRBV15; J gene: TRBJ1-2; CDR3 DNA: TGTGCCACCAGCAGAGAACAGGGGATCTATGGCTACACCTTC; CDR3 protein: CATSREQGIYGYTF
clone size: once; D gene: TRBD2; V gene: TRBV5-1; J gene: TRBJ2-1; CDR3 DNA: TGCGCCAGCAGCTCCCTAGCGGAGCCGTACAATGAGCAGTTCTTC; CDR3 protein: CASSSLAEPYNEQFF